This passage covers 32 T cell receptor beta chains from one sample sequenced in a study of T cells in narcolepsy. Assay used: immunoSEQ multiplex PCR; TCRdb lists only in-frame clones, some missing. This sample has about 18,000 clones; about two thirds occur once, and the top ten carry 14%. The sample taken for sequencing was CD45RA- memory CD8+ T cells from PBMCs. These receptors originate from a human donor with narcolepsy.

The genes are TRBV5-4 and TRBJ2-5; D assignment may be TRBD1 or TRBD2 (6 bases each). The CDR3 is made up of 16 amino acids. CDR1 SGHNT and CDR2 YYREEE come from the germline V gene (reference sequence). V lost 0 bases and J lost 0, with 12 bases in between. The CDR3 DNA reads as TGTGCCAGCAGCTTGGAGTGGGGGGCCGACCAAGAGACCCAGTACTTC. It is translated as CASSLEWGADQETQYF.

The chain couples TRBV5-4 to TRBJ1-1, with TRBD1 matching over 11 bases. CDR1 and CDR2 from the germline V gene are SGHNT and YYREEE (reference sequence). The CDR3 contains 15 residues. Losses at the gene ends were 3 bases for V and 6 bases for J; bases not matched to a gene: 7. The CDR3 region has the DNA TGTGCCAGCAGCTCCGACCCGGGACAGGGGGCTGAAGCTTTCTTT. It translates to CASSSDPGQGAEAFF.

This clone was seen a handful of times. CDR3 in amino acids: CASSFSTAMNTEAFF. CDR3 DNA sequence: TGTGCCAGCAGTTTCTCGACGGCTATGAACACTGAAGCTTTCTTT. V gene TRBV27 combines with J gene TRBJ1-1; no firm D call. This CDR3 comprises 15 residues. CDR1 and CDR2 from the germline V gene are MNHEY and SMNVEV (reference sequence). V was clipped by 3 bases and J by 0 bases, with 11 bases between them.

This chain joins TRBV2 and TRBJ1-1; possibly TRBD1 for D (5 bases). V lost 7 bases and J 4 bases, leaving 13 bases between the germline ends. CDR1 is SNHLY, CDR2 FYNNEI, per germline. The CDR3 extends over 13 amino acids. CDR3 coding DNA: TGTGCCAGCAAACCAGGGTTGCGCACTGAAGCTTTCTTT. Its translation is CASKPGLRTEAFF.

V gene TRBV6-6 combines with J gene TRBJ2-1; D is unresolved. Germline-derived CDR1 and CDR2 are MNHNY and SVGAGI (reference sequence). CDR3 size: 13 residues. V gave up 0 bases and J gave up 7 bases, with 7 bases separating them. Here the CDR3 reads CASSYSADNEQFF. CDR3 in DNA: TGTGCCAGCAGTTACTCCGCGGATAATGAGCAGTTCTTC.

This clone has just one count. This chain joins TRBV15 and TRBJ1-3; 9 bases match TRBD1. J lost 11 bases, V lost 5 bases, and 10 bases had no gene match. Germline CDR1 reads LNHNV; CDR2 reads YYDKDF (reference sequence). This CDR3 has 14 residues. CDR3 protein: CATSPYRDRESIYF. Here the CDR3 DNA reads TGTGCCACCAGCCCTTACCGGGACAGGGAATCCATATATTTT.

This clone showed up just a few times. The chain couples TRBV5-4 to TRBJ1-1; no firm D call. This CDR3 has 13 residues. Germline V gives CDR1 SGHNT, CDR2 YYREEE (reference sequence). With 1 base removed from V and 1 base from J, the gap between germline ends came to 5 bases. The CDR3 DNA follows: TGTGCCAGCAGCTTGATGGGGAACACTGAAGCTTTCTTT. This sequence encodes CASSLMGNTEAFF.

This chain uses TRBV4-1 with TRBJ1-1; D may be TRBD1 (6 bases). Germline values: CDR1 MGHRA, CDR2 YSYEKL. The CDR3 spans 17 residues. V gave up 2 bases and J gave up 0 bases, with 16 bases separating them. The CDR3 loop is CASSQKGGGRMNTEAFF. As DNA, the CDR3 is TGCGCCAGCAGCCAAAAAGGGGGGGGTAGGATGAACACTGAAGCTTTCTTT.

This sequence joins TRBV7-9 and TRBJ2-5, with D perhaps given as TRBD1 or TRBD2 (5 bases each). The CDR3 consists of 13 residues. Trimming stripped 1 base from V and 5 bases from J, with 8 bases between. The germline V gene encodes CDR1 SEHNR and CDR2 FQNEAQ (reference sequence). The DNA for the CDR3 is TGTGCCAGCAGCTTAGGGGACCTGGAGACCCAGTACTTC. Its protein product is CASSLGDLETQYF.

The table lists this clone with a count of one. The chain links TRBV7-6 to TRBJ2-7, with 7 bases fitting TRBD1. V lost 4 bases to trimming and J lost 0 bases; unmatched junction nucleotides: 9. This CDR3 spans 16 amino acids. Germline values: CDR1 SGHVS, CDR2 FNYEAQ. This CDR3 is CASSSVQGLSSYEQYF. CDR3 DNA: TGTGCCAGCAGCTCGGTACAGGGGCTTTCCTCCTACGAGCAGTACTTC.

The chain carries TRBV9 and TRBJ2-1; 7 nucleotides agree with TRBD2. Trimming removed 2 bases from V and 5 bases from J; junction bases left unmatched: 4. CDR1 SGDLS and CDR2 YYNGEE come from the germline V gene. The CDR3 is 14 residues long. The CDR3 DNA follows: TGTGCCAGCAGCGTGGGGAGGGCCGACAATGAGCAGTTCTTC. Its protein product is CASSVGRADNEQFF. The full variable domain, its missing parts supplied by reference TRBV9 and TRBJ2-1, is DSGVTQTPKHLITATGQRVTLRCSPRSGDLSVYWYQQSLDQGLQFLIQYYNGEERAKGNILERFSAQQFPDLHSELNLSSLELGDSALYFCASSVGRADNEQFFGPGTRLTVL.

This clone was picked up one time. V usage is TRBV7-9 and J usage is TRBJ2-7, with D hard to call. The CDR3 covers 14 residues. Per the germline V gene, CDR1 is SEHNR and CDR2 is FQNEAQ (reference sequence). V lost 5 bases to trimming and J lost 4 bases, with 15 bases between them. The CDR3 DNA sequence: TGTGCCAGCAGCCCCACAACGGCAGTATACGAGCAGTACTTC. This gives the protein CASSPTTAVYEQYF.

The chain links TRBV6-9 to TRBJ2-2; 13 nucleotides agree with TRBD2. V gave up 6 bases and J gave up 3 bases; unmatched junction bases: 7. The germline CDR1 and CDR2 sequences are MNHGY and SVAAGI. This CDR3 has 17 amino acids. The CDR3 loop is CASSGTSGTDHTGELFF. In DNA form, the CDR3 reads TGTGCCAGCAGCGGGACTAGCGGGACCGACCACACCGGGGAGCTGTTTTTT.

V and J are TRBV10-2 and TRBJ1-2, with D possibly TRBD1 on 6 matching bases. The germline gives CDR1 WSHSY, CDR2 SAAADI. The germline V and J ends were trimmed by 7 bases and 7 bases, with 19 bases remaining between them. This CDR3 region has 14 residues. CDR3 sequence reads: CASNKKTGLGGYTF. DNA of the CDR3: TGCGCCAGCAATAAAAAAACAGGGCTCGGTGGCTACACCTTC.

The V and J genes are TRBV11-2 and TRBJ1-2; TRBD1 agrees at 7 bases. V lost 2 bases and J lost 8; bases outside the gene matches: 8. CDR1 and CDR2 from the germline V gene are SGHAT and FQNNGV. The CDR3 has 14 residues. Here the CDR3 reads CASSLSGTELGYTF. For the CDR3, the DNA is TGTGCCAGCAGCTTAAGCGGGACAGAACTAGGCTACACCTTC.

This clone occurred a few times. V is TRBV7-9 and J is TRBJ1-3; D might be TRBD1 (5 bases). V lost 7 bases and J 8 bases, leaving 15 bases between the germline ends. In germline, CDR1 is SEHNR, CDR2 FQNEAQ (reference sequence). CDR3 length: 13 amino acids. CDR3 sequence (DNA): TGTGCCAGCAACCAGGGACCAACGGACACCATATATTTT. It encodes CASNQGPTDTIYF.

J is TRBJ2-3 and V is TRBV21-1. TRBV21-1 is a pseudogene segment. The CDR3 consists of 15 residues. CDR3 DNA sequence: TGTGCCAGCAGCAGGAAAAGGAATTGCACAGATACGCAGTATTTT. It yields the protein CASSRKRNCTDTQYF.

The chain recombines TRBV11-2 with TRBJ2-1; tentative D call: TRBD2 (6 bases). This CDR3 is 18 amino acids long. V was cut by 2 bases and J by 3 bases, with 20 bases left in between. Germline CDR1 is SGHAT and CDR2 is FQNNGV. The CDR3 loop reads CASSLNYGSGVHYNEQFF. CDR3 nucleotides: TGTGCCAGCAGCTTAAACTATGGGTCGGGGGTTCACTACAATGAGCAGTTCTTC.

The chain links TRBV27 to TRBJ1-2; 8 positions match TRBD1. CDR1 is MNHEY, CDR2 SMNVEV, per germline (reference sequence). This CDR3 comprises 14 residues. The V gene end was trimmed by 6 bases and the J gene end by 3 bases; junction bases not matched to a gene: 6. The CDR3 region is CASSSRQGYYGYTF. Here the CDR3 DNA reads TGTGCCAGCAGCTCGCGACAGGGGTACTATGGCTACACCTTC.

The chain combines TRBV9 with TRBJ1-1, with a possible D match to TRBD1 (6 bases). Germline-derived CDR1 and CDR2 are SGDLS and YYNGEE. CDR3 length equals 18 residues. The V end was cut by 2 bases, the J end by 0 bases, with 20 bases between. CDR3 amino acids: CASSVRPGAVEMNTEAFF. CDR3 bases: TGTGCCAGCAGCGTCAGACCGGGGGCAGTTGAAATGAACACTGAAGCTTTCTTT.

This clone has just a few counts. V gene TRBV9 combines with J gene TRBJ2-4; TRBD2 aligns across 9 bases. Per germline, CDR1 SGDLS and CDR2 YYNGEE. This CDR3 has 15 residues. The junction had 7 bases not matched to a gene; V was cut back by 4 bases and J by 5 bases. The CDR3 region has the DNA TGTGCCAGCAGCCGAGGTAGCGGGAGACAAAACATTCAGTACTTC. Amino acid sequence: CASSRGSGRQNIQYF.

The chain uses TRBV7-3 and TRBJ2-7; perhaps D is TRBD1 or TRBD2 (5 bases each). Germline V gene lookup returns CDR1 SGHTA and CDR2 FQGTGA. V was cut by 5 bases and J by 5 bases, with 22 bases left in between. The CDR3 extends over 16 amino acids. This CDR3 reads CASSGSLRGAVHEQYF. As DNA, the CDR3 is TGTGCCAGCAGCGGAAGCCTTCGGGGCGCGGTCCACGAGCAGTACTTC.

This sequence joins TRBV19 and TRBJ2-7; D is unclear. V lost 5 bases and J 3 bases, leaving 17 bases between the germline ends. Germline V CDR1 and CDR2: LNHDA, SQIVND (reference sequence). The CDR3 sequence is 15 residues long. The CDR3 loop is CASSPLQGPHYEQYF. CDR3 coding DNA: TGTGCCAGTAGTCCTCTTCAAGGGCCGCACTACGAGCAGTACTTC.

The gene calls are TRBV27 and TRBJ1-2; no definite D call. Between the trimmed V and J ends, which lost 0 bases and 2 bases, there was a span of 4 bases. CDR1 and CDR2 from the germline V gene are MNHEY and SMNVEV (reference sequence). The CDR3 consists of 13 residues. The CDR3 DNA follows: TGTGCCAGCAGTTTATCAGGAAACTATGGCTACACCTTC. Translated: CASSLSGNYGYTF.

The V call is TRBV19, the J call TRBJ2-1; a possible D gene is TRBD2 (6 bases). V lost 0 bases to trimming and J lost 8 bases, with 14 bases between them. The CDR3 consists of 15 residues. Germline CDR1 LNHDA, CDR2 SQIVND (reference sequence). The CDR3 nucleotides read TGTGCCAGTAGTATAGATATAGCGGCTAATTATGAGCAGTTCTTC. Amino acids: CASSIDIAANYEQFF. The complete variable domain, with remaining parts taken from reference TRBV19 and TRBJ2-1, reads DGGITQSPKYLFRKEGQNVTLSCEQNLNHDAMYWYRQDPGQGLRLIYYSQIVNDFQKGDIAEGYSVSREKKESFPLTVTSAQKNPTAFYLCASSIDIAANYEQFFGPGTRLTVL.

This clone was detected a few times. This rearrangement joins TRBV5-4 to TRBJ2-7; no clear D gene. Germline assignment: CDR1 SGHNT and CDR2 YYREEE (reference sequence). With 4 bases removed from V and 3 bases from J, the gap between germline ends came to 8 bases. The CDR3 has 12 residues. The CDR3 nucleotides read TGTGCCAGCAGCCTGGGAATCTACGAGCAGTACTTC. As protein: CASSLGIYEQYF.

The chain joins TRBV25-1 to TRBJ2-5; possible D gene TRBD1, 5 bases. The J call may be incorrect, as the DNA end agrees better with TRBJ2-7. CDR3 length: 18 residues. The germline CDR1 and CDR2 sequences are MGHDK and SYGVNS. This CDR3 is CASSESGHRSGPDYEQYF. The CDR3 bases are TGTGCCAGCAGTGAATCGGGCCATCGGTCAGGGCCCGACTACGAGCAGTACTTC.

CDR3 amino acids: CASSYSRWGNTEAFF. Written as DNA, the CDR3 is TGTGCCAGCAGTTACTCTCGTTGGGGGAACACTGAAGCTTTCTTT. The chain recombines TRBV6-5 with TRBJ1-1; unclear D gene. The CDR3 runs to 15 residues. Germline CDR1 is MNHEY and CDR2 is SVGAGI. Trimming took 0 bases from V and 1 from J, leaving 9 bases between them.

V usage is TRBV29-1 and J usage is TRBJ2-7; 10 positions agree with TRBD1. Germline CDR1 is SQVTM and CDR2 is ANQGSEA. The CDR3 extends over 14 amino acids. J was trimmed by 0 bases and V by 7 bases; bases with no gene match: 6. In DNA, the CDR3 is TGCAGCGCCACGGGACAGGGGAGCTCCTACGAGCAGTACTTC. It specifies CSATGQGSSYEQYF.

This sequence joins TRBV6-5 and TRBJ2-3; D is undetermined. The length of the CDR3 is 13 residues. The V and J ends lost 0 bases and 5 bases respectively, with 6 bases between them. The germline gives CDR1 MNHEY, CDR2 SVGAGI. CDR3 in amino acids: CASSYSGLDTQYF. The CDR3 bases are TGTGCCAGCAGTTACTCGGGTTTAGATACGCAGTATTTT.

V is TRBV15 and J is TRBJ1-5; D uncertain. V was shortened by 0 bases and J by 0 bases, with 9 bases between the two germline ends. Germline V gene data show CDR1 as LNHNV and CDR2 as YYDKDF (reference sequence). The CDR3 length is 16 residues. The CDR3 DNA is TGTGCCACCAGCAGAGAAGGATGGTATAGCAATCAGCCCCAGCATTTT. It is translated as CATSREGWYSNQPQHF.

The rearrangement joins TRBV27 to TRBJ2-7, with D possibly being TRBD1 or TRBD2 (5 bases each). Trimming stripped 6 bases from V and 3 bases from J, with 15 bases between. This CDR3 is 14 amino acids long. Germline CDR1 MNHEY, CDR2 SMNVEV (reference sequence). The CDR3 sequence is CASSYGAGHYEQYF. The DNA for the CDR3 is TGTGCCAGCAGCTACGGGGCAGGTCACTACGAGCAGTACTTC.